Each of the 18 T cell receptor beta chains below was sequenced from the same sample in a study of CD8 T cells in Susac syndrome (dated by TCRdb to about 2019). Receptors were amplified or captured by the immunoSEQ multiplex PCR assay. RNA was extracted with the RNeasy kit and roughly 0.45 to 1 ug was reverse transcribed using random hexamers. Using fastp trimming at Q25 and MiXCR clonotype assembly, TCRdb reanalyzed the public sequencing data and kept in-frame beta chains. Identical CDR3 protein sequences are pooled into one entry, listed with their most common genes and DNA. This sample lists some 190,000 distinct CDR3 sequences; over 85% were detected once. Approximately 0.1% of the sample is taken by the ten largest. The specimen sequenced was CD4+ T cells from PBMCs. The receptors here all came from a human donor in good health.

The V and J genes are TRBV20-1 and TRBJ2-1; 8 bases line up with TRBD2. The CDR3 contains 15 residues. Germline V lookup: CDR1 DFQATT, CDR2 SNEGSKA (reference sequence). The trim removed 6 bases at V and 2 bases at J, leaving 9 bases unmatched. CDR3 protein: CSAPRAGVTYNEQFF. CDR3 nucleotide sequence: TGCAGTGCCCCCCGAGCGGGAGTTACCTACAATGAGCAGTTCTTC.

The chain is built from TRBV20-1 and TRBJ2-3; no clear D. CDR1 and CDR2 (germline): DFQATT, SNEGSKA (reference sequence). There are 12 residues in the CDR3. V lost 0 bases and J lost 4, with 5 bases in between. The CDR3 DNA reads as TGCAGTGCTAGAGACGATTCAGATACGCAGTATTTT. It encodes CSARDDSDTQYF.

V gene TRBV20-1 combines with J gene TRBJ2-7; a possible D gene is TRBD1 (6 bases). CDR1 and CDR2 from the germline V gene are DFQATT and SNEGSKA (reference sequence). V lost 5 bases, J lost 0 bases, and 14 bases lay in between. This CDR3 is built from 14 residues. CDR3 loop: CSARGQPSSYEQYF. For the CDR3, the DNA is TGCAGTGCTCGCGGACAGCCGAGCTCCTACGAGCAGTACTTC.

The chain recombines TRBV4-3 with TRBJ2-1; TRBD2 matches 8 bases. This CDR3 spans 16 amino acids. Unmatched junction bases numbered 9, after V lost 4 bases and J lost 4 bases. CDR1 LGHNA and CDR2 YSLEER come from the germline V gene. CDR3 region: CASSRSSGSSYNEQFF. CDR3 coding DNA: TGCGCCAGCAGCCGATCGAGCGGGAGTAGTTACAATGAGCAGTTCTTC.

The chain carries TRBV15 and TRBJ1-1; the D is unclear. Germline CDR1 reads LNHNV; CDR2 reads YYDKDF (reference sequence). V shed 8 bases and J shed 0 bases, with 4 bases lying between them. This CDR3 spans 11 amino acids. CDR3 region: CATALNTEAFF. The DNA of the CDR3 is TGTGCCACCGCATTGAACACTGAAGCTTTCTTT.

The V gene is TRBV20-1, the J gene TRBJ2-3; 8 nucleotides match TRBD1. V shed 2 bases and J 1 base; nucleotides not matched to a gene: 8. Germline V gives CDR1 DFQATT, CDR2 SNEGSKA (reference sequence). This CDR3 region has 16 residues. The DNA of the CDR3 is TGCAGTGCTAGACCTCACAGGGGGTTGCGCACAGATACGCAGTATTTT. Its protein is CSARPHRGLRTDTQYF.

V and J are TRBV20-1 and TRBJ2-3, with unresolved D. V lost 2 bases and J lost 2, with 11 bases in between. Per germline, CDR1 DFQATT and CDR2 SNEGSKA (reference sequence). The CDR3 covers 14 residues. The CDR3 nucleotides are TGCAGTGCTAGAATACCAGTGTCCACAGATACGCAGTATTTT. Translating gives CSARIPVSTDTQYF.

Only one count was recorded for this clonotype. The chain uses TRBV29-1 and TRBJ2-5, with TRBD2 as a possible D gene (6 bases). Germline V gene lookup returns CDR1 SQVTM and CDR2 ANQGSEA. The CDR3 loop spans 13 amino acids. The ends were cut back, 3 bases at V and 5 bases at J, with 13 bases in the middle. This CDR3 is CSVDTSLAETQYF. Here the CDR3 DNA reads TGCAGCGTTGATACTAGCCTGGCGGAGACCCAGTACTTC.

V and J are TRBV29-1 and TRBJ2-6; no clear D gene. The CDR3 spans 13 residues. The V end lost 4 bases, the J end lost 0 bases, and 4 bases lay between the germline ends. Germline CDR1 and CDR2: SQVTM and ANQGSEA. CDR3 sequence: CSVGYSGANVLTF. DNA of the CDR3: TGCAGCGTTGGATACTCTGGGGCCAACGTCCTGACTTTC.

The chain is built from TRBV29-1 and TRBJ1-1, with D possibly matching TRBD1 (6 bases). Per the germline V gene, CDR1 is SQVTM and CDR2 is ANQGSEA. The CDR3 contains 12 residues. V lost 7 bases, J lost 1 base, and 10 bases lay in between. The CDR3 spells CSARRGNTEAFF. CDR3 in DNA: TGCAGCGCTCGCAGGGGGAACACTGAAGCTTTCTTT.

The chain is built from TRBV9 and TRBJ1-2; no clear D gene. Germline-derived CDR1 and CDR2 are SGDLS and YYNGEE. The CDR3 contains 15 residues. V was cut by 3 bases and J by 2 bases, with 14 bases left in between. CDR3 protein: CASSAGGLLNYGYTF. In DNA form, the CDR3 reads TGTGCCAGCAGCGCCGGAGGACTGCTCAACTATGGCTACACCTTC.

V is TRBV9 and J is TRBJ2-1, with D tentatively TRBD2 (6 bases). Germline values: CDR1 SGDLS, CDR2 YYNGEE. V dropped 3 bases and J dropped 5 bases, with 15 bases sitting between them. CDR3 size: 15 residues. The CDR3 region has the DNA TGTGCCAGCAGCGCAGCCGGGACTGGCAACAATGAGCAGTTCTTC. Translation gives CASSAAGTGNNEQFF.

The chain couples TRBV28 to TRBJ2-1; TRBD1 is a possible D gene (5 bases). Germline assignment: CDR1 MDHEN and CDR2 SYDVKM. This CDR3 spans 14 amino acids. Trimming stripped 5 bases from V and 15 bases from J, with 23 bases between. CDR3 DNA: TGTGCCAGCAGTCTCCTGGGTCGTCAGGGCTATCGGTTCTTC. Residues: CASSLLGRQGYRFF.

The genes are TRBV28 and TRBJ2-1; 8 positions match TRBD2. There are 15 residues in the CDR3. Germline CDR1 and CDR2: MDHEN and SYDVKM. V lost 7 bases to trimming and J lost 6 bases; unmatched junction nucleotides: 11. In DNA, the CDR3 is TGTGCCAGCAAGAGCGGGAGACTAATCTTCAATGAGCAGTTCTTC. It translates to CASKSGRLIFNEQFF.

This chain joins TRBV28 and TRBJ2-7, with TRBD1 identical over 10 bases. Germline loops: CDR1 MDHEN, CDR2 SYDVKM. The CDR3 runs 14 residues. The V segment lost 7 bases and the J segment 4 bases; nucleotides outside the gene matches: 7. This chain's CDR3 is CASISGTGVYEQYF. DNA of the CDR3: TGTGCCAGCATTTCCGGGACAGGGGTTTACGAGCAGTACTTC.

This chain connects TRBV25-1 to TRBJ2-1; the match to TRBD2 covers 10 bases. CDR3 size: 16 residues. Trimming at V came to 6 bases and at J to 8 bases, leaving 13 bases not matched to a gene. CDR1 MGHDK and CDR2 SYGVNS come from the germline V gene. For the CDR3, the DNA is TGTGCCAGCAGAGCAGCGGGAGGGCCTAGAGGGGATGAGCAGTTCTTC. Translated: CASRAAGGPRGDEQFF.

The chain has TRBV4-2 and TRBJ2-5; the D gene is possibly TRBD2 (6 bases). Germline V gives CDR1 LGHNA, CDR2 YNFKEQ. V lost 1 base and J 4 bases, leaving 13 bases between the germline ends. The CDR3 extends over 15 amino acids. DNA for the CDR3: TGTGCCAGCAGCCAAGGGGCCGGGAGTGGAGAGACCCAGTACTTC. Residues: CASSQGAGSGETQYF.

The chain couples TRBV5-4 to TRBJ2-3, with D maybe TRBD2 (6 bases). Germline V CDR1 and CDR2: SGHNT, YYREEE (reference sequence). Trimming pared 2 bases from V and 12 bases from J, leaving 10 bases between. This CDR3 is built from 11 residues. CDR3 sequence: CASSLTSPQYF. CDR3 in DNA: TGTGCCAGCAGCTTAACTAGCCCTCAGTATTTT. Looking up the rest from reference TRBV5-4 and TRBJ2-3 gives the full variable domain: ETGVTQSPTHLIKTRGQQVTLRCSSQSGHNTVSWYQQALGQGPQFIFQYYREEENGRGNFPPRFSGLQFPNYSSELNVNALELDDSALYLCASSLTSPQYFGPGTRLTVL.